Below are 23 T cell receptor beta chains sequenced from a single sample in a study of cytomegalovirus exposure and HLA in healthy donors. The PCR contained 60 Vbeta and 13 Jbeta primers. Using immunoSEQ multiplex PCR, the repertoire was profiled, and TCRdb retains in-frame clones only, with some absent. In all, the sample yields 150,000 or so clones. Sequencing was carried out using PBMCs. Every receptor here comes from a woman between 18 and 29 years old in good health and CMV-seronegative.

V gene TRBV6-6 combines with J gene TRBJ2-1; possible D gene TRBD2, 6 bases. There are 14 residues in the CDR3. With 4 bases removed from V and 8 bases from J, the gap between germline ends came to 15 bases. In germline, CDR1 is MNHNY, CDR2 SVGAGI (reference sequence). CDR3 nucleotides: TGTGCCAGCAGTTTTCGAGGGAGGAACGATGAGCAGTTCTTC. The encoded protein is CASSFRGRNDEQFF.

The gene calls are TRBV9 and TRBJ2-5, with D uncertain. The CDR3 totals 13 residues. Germline CDR1 is SGDLS and CDR2 is YYNGEE. Trimming took 4 bases from V and 3 from J, leaving 10 bases between them. The CDR3 nucleotides read TGTGCCAGCAGCCCCCGGGTCAAAGAGACCCAGTACTTC. This sequence encodes CASSPRVKETQYF.

The chain recombines TRBV5-1 with TRBJ2-3; no definite D call. V lost 4 bases, J lost 4 bases, and 7 bases lay in between. In germline, CDR1 is SGHRS, CDR2 YFSETQ. This CDR3 is 12 amino acids long. CDR3 nucleotides: TGCGCCAGCAGCAGAAGCGCAGATACGCAGTATTTT. This translates into CASSRSADTQYF.

The V gene is TRBV10-1, the J gene TRBJ2-2; a weak D match, TRBD2 (5 bases). Germline-derived CDR1 and CDR2 are WNHNN and SYGVQD (reference sequence). Trimming left V 3 bases short and J 1 base short, with 15 bases between. The CDR3 is made up of 17 amino acids. The chain's CDR3 is CASSDPAGGGNTGELFF. The CDR3 DNA reads as TGCGCCAGCAGTGATCCTGCCGGAGGCGGGAACACCGGGGAGCTGTTTTTT.

This chain connects TRBV19 to TRBJ2-1, with 12 bases that match TRBD2. The CDR3 is made up of 16 amino acids. J gave up 4 bases and V 4 bases, and 5 bases lay outside the gene matches. CDR1 is LNHDA, CDR2 SQIVND, per germline (reference sequence). Here the CDR3 reads CASSTAGLAGYNEQFF. The CDR3 bases are TGTGCCAGTAGTACCGCGGGACTAGCGGGTTACAATGAGCAGTTCTTC.

Points on this clone: The same CDR3 arises from other DNA sequences in this sample as well. V is TRBV19 and J is TRBJ2-1, with TRBD2 matching over 12 bases. CDR3 size: 21 residues. CDR1 and CDR2 (germline): LNHDA, SQIVND (reference sequence). Trimming removed 2 bases from V and 3 bases from J; junction bases left unmatched: 17. CDR3 loop: CASSIPTFQASGRGGYNEQFF. CDR3 bases: TGTGCCAGTAGTATACCAACCTTTCAGGCTAGCGGGAGGGGGGGCTACAATGAGCAGTTCTTC.

V is TRBV29-1 and J is TRBJ2-7; 8 nucleotides align to TRBD1. The germline gives CDR1 SQVTM, CDR2 ANQGSEA. With V trimmed by 6 bases and J by 1 base, 8 bases remained unmatched. CDR3 length: 14 amino acids. In nucleotides, the CDR3 is TGCAGCGTCGCGACAGGGGCCGCTTCCTACGAGCAGTACTTC. Translated, it gives CSVATGAASYEQYF.

The rearrangement links TRBV4-3 to TRBJ1-6, with 9 bases identical to TRBD1. CDR1 and CDR2 from the germline V gene are LGHNA and YSLEER. The CDR3 is made up of 19 amino acids. With 2 bases clipped from V and 9 bases from J, the junction kept 17 bases outside the gene matches. CDR3 nucleotide sequence: TGCGCCAGCAGCCAATCCTTTATTCACGGACAGGGGATTATTTCACCCCTCCACTTT. Encoded protein: CASSQSFIHGQGIISPLHF.

This rearrangement joins TRBV5-1 to TRBJ1-2, with 8 bases identical to TRBD1. The V gene end was trimmed by 4 bases and the J gene end by 6 bases; junction bases not matched to a gene: 11. Germline CDR1 SGHRS, CDR2 YFSETQ. This CDR3 has 15 amino acids. CDR3 in DNA: TGCGCCAGCAGCAAAATGGACAGGGCTGTTGATGGCTACACCTTC. Translating it yields CASSKMDRAVDGYTF.

The chain couples TRBV9 to TRBJ1-2; 9 bases agree with TRBD1. This CDR3 spans 15 amino acids. Germline values: CDR1 SGDLS, CDR2 YYNGEE. V trimming: 0 bases; J trimming: 6 bases; junction bases outside the gene matches: 6. The CDR3 sequence: CASSVGDRERNGYTF. CDR3 coding DNA: TGTGCCAGCAGCGTAGGGGACAGGGAGAGGAATGGCTACACCTTC. Full variable domain (missing parts from reference TRBV9 and TRBJ1-2): DSGVTQTPKHLITATGQRVTLRCSPRSGDLSVYWYQQSLDQGLQFLIQYYNGEERAKGNILERFSAQQFPDLHSELNLSSLELGDSALYFCASSVGDRERNGYTFGSGTRLTVV.

This chain connects TRBV6-1 to TRBJ1-1; D is perhaps TRBD1 (5 bases). The CDR3 sequence is 19 residues long. With 3 bases removed from V and 1 base from J, the gap between germline ends came to 24 bases. Germline CDR1 reads MNHNS; CDR2 reads SASEGT. Here the CDR3 DNA reads TGTGCCAGCAGTGATTATTTTGGTGCGGCAGGGATTTGGAACACTGAAGCTTTCTTT. Translated, it gives CASSDYFGAAGIWNTEAFF.

V gene TRBV15 combines with J gene TRBJ1-3; weak D call: TRBD1 (6 bases). The length of the CDR3 is 19 residues. Trimming stripped 1 base from V and 0 bases from J, with 19 bases between. The germline CDR1 and CDR2 sequences are LNHNV and YYDKDF (reference sequence). DNA of the CDR3: TGTGCCACCAGCAGAGGGGGAGTGAGGGGGTTAAGCTCTGGAAACACCATATATTTT. Amino acid sequence: CATSRGGVRGLSSGNTIYF.

The chain joins TRBV7-2 to TRBJ2-7; perhaps TRBD2 as D (6 bases). Germline V gene lookup returns CDR1 SGHTA and CDR2 FQGNSA. This CDR3 spans 15 amino acids. The V and J ends lost 0 bases and 3 bases respectively, with 12 bases between them. The CDR3 spells CASSLAGGEGYEQYF. CDR3 DNA sequence: TGTGCCAGCAGCTTAGCGGGAGGAGAGGGCTACGAGCAGTACTTC.

The chain has TRBV9 and TRBJ1-2; 8 bases agree with TRBD1. J gave up 6 bases and V 0 bases, and 13 bases lay outside the gene matches. Germline V gene lookup returns CDR1 SGDLS and CDR2 YYNGEE. The CDR3 runs to 17 residues. In DNA form, the CDR3 reads TGTGCCAGCAGCGTAGAGGACAGGGTACGGATCTTCGATGGCTACACCTTC. This translates into CASSVEDRVRIFDGYTF.

With regard to this clone: The identical CDR3 is also encoded by other nucleotide sequences in the sample. The chain joins TRBV19 to TRBJ2-6; the match to TRBD1 covers 7 bases. Germline CDR1 is LNHDA and CDR2 is SQIVND (reference sequence). CDR3 length: 15 residues. The trim removed 7 bases at V and 1 base at J, leaving 4 bases unmatched. The CDR3 is CASKPQGSGANVLTF. Written as DNA, the CDR3 is TGTGCCAGTAAACCACAGGGGTCTGGGGCCAACGTCCTGACTTTC.

The rearrangement links TRBV30 to TRBJ2-3, with 8 bases that match TRBD1. The germline V gene encodes CDR1 GTSNPN and CDR2 SVGIG (reference sequence). The CDR3 has 15 residues. V dropped 3 bases and J dropped 5; count of bases not matched to a gene: 10. The CDR3 sequence: CAWSLGRGRVDTQYF. DNA for the CDR3: TGTGCCTGGAGCCTGGGCAGGGGGCGCGTAGATACGCAGTATTTT.

The CDR3, as DNA: TGTGCCATCAGTGAGGGGCAGTACAATGAGCAGTTCTTC. Translating gives CAISEGQYNEQFF. The rearrangement uses TRBV10-3 and TRBJ2-1; D is uncertain. With 2 bases removed from V and 4 bases from J, the gap between germline ends came to 6 bases. CDR1 is ENHRY and CDR2 is SYGVKD in the germline V gene. The CDR3 runs 13 residues.

The rearrangement links TRBV10-1 to TRBJ2-1; D gene unclear. Trimming shortened V by 5 bases and J by 0 bases, and 17 bases separated the two germline ends. Germline V gives CDR1 WNHNN, CDR2 SYGVQD (reference sequence). The CDR3 runs 17 residues. CDR3 sequence: CASSPSIRVTSYNEQFF. In nucleotides, the CDR3 is TGCGCCAGCAGTCCCTCTATTAGAGTAACCTCCTACAATGAGCAGTTCTTC.

This chain's CDR3 is CASWQGAFEAFF. CDR3 in DNA: TGTGCCAGCTGGCAGGGGGCTTTCGAAGCTTTCTTT. The V call is TRBV6-5, the J call TRBJ1-1; 8 bases match TRBD1. V shed 8 bases and J 8 bases; nucleotides not matched to a gene: 7. This CDR3 region has 12 residues. In germline, CDR1 is MNHEY, CDR2 SVGAGI.

This rearrangement joins TRBV4-1 to TRBJ2-1; weak D call: TRBD2 (6 bases). In germline, CDR1 is MGHRA, CDR2 YSYEKL. CDR3 length equals 15 residues. Trimming left V 4 bases short and J 3 bases short, with 13 bases between. This CDR3 reads CASSLAGTDYNEQFF. The CDR3, as DNA: TGCGCCAGCAGCCTGGCGGGGACGGACTACAATGAGCAGTTCTTC.

The CDR3 coding sequence is TGTGCCAGCAGCTTATCACAGGGGTACGAGCAGTACTTC. It yields the protein CASSLSQGYEQYF. This rearrangement joins TRBV7-6 to TRBJ2-7; the match to TRBD1 covers 7 bases. The CDR3 spans 13 residues. J was trimmed by 4 bases and V by 2 bases; bases with no gene match: 2. CDR1 is SGHVS, CDR2 FNYEAQ, per germline.

The chain is built from TRBV9 and TRBJ1-2; D is uncertain. CDR3 length equals 15 residues. From germline, CDR1 is SGDLS and CDR2 YYNGEE. Trimming left V 2 bases short and J 2 bases short, with 13 bases between. CDR3 sequence (DNA): TGTGCCAGCAGCGTTGGAGGTATCGGGAACTATGGCTACACCTTC. This encodes CASSVGGIGNYGYTF.

The chain links TRBV18 to TRBJ2-4; 9 bases are a match to TRBD1. CDR3 length: 14 residues. J was trimmed by 7 bases and V by 4 bases; bases with no gene match: 5. In germline, CDR1 is KGHSH, CDR2 LQKENI. The CDR3 spells CASSHGQGKNIQYF. Here the CDR3 DNA reads TGTGCCAGCTCACACGGACAGGGGAAGAACATTCAGTACTTC.